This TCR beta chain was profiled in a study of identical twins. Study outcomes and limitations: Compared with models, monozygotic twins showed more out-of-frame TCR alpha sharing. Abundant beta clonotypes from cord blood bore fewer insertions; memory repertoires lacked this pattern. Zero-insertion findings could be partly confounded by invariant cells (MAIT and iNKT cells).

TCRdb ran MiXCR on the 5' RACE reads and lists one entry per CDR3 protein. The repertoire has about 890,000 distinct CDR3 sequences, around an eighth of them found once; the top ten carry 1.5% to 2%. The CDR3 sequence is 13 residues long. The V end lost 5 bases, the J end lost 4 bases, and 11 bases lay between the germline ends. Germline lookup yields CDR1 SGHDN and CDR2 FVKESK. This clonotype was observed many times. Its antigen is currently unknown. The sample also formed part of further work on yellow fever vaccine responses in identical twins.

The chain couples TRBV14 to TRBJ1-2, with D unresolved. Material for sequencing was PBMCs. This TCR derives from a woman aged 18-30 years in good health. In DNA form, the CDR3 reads TGTGCCAGCAGCTCCCACATCGCCTATGGCTACACCTTC. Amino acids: CASSSHIAYGYTF.